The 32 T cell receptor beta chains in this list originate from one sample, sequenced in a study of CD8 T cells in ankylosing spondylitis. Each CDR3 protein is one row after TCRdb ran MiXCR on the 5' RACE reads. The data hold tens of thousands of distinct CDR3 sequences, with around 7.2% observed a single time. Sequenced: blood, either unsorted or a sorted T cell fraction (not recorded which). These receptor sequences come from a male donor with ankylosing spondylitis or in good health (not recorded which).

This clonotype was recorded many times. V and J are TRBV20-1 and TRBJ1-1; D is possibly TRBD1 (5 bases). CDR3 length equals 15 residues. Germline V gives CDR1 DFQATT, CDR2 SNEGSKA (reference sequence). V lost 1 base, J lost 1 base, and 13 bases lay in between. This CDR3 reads CSARGGVLENTEAFF. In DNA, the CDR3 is TGCAGTGCTAGAGGGGGGGTTCTGGAGAACACTGAAGCTTTCTTT.

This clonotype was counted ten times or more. The CDR3 reads CSAVGTGGAQYF. The CDR3 region has the DNA TGCAGCGCTGTAGGGACAGGGGGAGCCCAGTACTTC. The J gene is TRBJ2-7, the V gene TRBV29-1; 11 bases fit TRBD1. Germline trimming cut 7 bases from V and 10 bases from J; bases unmatched to any gene: 9. Germline V gene lookup returns CDR1 SQVTM and CDR2 ANQGSEA. The length of the CDR3 is 12 residues.

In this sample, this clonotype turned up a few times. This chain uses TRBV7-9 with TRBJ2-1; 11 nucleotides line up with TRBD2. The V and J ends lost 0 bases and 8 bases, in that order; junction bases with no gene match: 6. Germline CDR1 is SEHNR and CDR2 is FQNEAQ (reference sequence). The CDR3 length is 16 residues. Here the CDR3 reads CASSLAPLAGGDEQFF. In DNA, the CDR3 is TGTGCCAGCAGCTTAGCGCCGCTAGCGGGAGGAGATGAGCAGTTCTTC.

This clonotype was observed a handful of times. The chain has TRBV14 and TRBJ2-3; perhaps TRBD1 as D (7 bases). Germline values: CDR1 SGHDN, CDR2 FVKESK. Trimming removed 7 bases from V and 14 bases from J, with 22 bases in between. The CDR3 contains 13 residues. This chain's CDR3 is CASTPGAGQRLYF. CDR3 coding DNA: TGTGCCAGCACCCCCGGCGCGGGACAGAGGTTGTATTTT.

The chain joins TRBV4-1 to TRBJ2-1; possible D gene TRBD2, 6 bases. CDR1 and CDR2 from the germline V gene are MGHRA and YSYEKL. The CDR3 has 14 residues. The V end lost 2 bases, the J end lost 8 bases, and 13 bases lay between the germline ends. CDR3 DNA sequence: TGCGCCAGCAGCCAAAAGACGGGAGTGGATGAGCAGTTCTTC. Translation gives CASSQKTGVDEQFF.

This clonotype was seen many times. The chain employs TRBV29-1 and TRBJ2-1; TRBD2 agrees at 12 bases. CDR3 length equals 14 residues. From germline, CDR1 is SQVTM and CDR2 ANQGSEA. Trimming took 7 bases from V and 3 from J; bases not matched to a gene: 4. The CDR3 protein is CSGRLAGVYNEQFF. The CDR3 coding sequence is TGCAGCGGTCGACTAGCGGGGGTCTACAATGAGCAGTTCTTC.

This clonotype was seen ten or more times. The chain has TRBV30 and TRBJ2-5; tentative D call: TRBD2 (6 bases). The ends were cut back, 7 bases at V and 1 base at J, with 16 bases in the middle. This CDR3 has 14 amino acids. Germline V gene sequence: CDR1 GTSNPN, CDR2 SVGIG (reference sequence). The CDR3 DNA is TGTGCCTCTACAAAGGGACTGGTCCAAGAGACCCAGTACTTC. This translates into CASTKGLVQETQYF.

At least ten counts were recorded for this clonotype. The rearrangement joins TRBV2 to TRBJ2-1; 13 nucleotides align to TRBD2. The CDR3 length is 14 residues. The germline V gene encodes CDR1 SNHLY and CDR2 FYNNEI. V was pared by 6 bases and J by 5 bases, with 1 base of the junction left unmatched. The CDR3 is CASRGTSGDNEQFF. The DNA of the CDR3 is TGTGCCAGCAGGGGGACTAGCGGGGACAATGAGCAGTTCTTC. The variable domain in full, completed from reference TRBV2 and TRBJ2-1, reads EPEVTQTPSHQVTQMGQEVILRCVPISNHLYFYWYRQILGQKVEFLVSFYNNEISEKSEIFDDQFSVERPDGSNFTLKIRSTKLEDSAMYFCASRGTSGDNEQFFGPGTRLTVL.

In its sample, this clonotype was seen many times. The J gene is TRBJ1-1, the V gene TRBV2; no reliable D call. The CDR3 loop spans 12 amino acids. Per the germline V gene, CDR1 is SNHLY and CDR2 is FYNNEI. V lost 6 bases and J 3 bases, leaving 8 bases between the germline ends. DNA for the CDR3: TGTGCCAGCAGGGTCGAATACACTGAAGCTTTCTTT. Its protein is CASRVEYTEAFF.

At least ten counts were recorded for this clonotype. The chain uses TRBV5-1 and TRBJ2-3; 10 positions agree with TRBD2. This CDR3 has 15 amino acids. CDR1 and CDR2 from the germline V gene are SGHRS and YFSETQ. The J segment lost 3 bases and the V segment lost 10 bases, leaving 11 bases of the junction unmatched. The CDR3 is CASWASGSSTDTQYF. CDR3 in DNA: TGCGCCTCGTGGGCTAGCGGGAGCTCGACAGATACGCAGTATTTT.

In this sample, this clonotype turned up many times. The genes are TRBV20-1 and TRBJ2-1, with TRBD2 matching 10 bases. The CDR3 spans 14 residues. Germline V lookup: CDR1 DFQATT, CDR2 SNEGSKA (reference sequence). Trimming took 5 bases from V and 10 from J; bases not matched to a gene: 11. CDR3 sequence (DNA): TGCAGTGCTTCAAGGCTAGCGGGAGTCGGCGAGCAGTTCTTC. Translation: CSASRLAGVGEQFF.

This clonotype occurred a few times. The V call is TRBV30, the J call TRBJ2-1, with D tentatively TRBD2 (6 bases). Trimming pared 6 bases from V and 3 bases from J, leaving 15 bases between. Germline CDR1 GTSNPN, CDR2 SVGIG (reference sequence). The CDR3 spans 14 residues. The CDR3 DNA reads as TGTGCCTGTCTAGGGCGGAGGGACTACAATGAGCAGTTCTTC. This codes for CACLGRRDYNEQFF.

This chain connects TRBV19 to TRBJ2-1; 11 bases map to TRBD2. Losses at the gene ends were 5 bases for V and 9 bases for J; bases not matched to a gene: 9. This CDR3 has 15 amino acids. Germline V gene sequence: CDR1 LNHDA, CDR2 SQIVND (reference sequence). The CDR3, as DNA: TGTGCCAGTAGTCCCCCGGGACTAGCGGTGAGTGAGCAGTTCTTC. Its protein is CASSPPGLAVSEQFF.

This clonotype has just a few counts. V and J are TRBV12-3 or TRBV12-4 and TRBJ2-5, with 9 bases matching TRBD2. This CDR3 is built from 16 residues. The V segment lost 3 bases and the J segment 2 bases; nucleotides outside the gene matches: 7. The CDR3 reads CASSFFAGGEQETQYF. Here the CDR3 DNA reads TGTGCCAGCAGTTTTTTCGCGGGAGGGGAGCAAGAGACCCAGTACTTC.

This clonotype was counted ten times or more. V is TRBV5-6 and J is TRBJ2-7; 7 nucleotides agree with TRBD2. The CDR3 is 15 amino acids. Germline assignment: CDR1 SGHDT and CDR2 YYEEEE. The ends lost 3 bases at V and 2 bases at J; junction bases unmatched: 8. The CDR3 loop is CASSWGRATTYEQYF. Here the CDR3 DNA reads TGTGCCAGCAGCTGGGGGAGGGCCACAACCTACGAGCAGTACTTC.

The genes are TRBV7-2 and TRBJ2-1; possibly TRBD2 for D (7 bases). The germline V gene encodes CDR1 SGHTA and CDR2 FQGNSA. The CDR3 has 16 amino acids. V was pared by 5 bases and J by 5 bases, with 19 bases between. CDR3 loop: CASSPQGRAGNNEQFF. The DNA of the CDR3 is TGTGCCAGCAGCCCCCAGGGGAGGGCGGGGAACAATGAGCAGTTCTTC.

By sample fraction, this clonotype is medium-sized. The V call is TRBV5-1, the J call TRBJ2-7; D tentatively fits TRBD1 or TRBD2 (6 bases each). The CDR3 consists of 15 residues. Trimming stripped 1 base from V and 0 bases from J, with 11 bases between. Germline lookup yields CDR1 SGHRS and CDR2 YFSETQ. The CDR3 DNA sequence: TGCGCCAGCAGCTTGACAACGGGGGCCTCCTACGAGCAGTACTTC. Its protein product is CASSLTTGASYEQYF.

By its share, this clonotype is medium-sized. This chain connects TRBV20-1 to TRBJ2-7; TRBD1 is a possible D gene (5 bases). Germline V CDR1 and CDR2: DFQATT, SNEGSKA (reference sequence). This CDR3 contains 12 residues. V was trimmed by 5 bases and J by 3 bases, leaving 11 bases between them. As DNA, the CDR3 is TGCAGTGCTGGAAGGACATTCTACGAGCAGTACTTC. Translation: CSAGRTFYEQYF.

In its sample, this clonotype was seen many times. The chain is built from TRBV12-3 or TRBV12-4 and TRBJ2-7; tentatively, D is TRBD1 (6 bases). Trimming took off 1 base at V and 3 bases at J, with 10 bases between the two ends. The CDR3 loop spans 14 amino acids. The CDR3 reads CASSLGAGVYEQYF. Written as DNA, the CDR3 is TGTGCCAGCAGTTTAGGGGCAGGGGTCTACGAGCAGTACTTC.

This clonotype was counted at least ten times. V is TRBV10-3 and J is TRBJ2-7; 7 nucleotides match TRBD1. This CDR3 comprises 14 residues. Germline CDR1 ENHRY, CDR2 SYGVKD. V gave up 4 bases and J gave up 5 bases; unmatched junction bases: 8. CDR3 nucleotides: TGTGCCATCAGTGGCAGGGGGTCCTTCGACGAGCAGTACTTC. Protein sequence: CAISGRGSFDEQYF.

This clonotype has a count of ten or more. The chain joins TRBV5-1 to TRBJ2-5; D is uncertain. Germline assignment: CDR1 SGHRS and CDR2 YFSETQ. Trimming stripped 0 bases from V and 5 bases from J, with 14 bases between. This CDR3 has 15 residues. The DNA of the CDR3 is TGCGCCAGCAGCTTGGAAGGCGCTAGTTCGGAGACCCAGTACTTC. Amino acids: CASSLEGASSETQYF.

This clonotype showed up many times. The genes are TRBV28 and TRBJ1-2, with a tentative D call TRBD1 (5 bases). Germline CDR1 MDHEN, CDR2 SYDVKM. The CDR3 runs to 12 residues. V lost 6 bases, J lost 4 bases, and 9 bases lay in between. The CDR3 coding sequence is TGTGCCAGCAGCCCAGGGTTCTATGGCTACACCTTC. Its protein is CASSPGFYGYTF.

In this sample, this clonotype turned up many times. This CDR3 reads CASSLVGRAETQYF. In DNA, the CDR3 is TGTGCCAGCAGCTTAGTAGGACGGGCAGAGACCCAGTACTTC. The rearrangement links TRBV7-2 to TRBJ2-5, with D unclear. Trimming pared 1 base from V and 4 bases from J, leaving 10 bases between. The CDR3 is 14 amino acids. Germline V lookup: CDR1 SGHTA, CDR2 FQGNSA.

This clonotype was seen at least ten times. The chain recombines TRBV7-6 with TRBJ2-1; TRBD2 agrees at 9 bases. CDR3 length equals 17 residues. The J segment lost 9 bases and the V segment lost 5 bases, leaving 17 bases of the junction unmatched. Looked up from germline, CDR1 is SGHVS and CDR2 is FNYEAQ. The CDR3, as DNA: TGTGCCAGCAGCCCCACGAGGGCTAGCGGGGAACAGGGTGAGCAGTTCTTC. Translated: CASSPTRASGEQGEQFF.

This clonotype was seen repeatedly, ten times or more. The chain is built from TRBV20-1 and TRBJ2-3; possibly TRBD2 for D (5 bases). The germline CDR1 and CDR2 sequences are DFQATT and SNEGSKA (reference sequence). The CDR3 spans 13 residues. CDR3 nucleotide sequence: TGCAGCCAGGAAGCGGCCGGGGTAGATACGCAGTATTTT. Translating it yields CSQEAAGVDTQYF.

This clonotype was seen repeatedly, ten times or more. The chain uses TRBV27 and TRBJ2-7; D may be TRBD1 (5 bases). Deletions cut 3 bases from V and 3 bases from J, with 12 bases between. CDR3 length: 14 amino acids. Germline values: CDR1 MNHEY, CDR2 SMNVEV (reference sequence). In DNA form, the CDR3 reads TGTGCCAGCAGTTTCCGGCCAGGGAACTACGAGCAGTACTTC. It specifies CASSFRPGNYEQYF.

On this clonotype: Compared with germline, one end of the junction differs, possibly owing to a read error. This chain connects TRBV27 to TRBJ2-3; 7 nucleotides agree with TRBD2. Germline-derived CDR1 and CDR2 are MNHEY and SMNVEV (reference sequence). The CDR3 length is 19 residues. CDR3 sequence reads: CTSCLFGVMASGNTDTQYF. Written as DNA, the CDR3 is TGTACCAGCTGTTTATTTGGGGTCATGGCTAGCGGAAACACAGATACGCAGTATTTT.

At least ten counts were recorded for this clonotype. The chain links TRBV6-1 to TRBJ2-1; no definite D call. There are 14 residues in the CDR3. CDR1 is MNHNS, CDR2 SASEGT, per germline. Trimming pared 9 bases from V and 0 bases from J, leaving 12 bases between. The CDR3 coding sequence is TGTGCCAGTTTACCCACGAGCTCCTACAATGAGCAGTTCTTC. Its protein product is CASLPTSSYNEQFF.

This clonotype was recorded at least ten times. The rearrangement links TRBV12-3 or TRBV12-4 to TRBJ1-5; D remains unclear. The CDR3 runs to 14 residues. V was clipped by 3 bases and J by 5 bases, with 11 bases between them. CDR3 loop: CASSLNPVDQPQHF. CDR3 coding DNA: TGTGCCAGCAGTTTGAACCCCGTGGATCAGCCCCAGCATTTT.

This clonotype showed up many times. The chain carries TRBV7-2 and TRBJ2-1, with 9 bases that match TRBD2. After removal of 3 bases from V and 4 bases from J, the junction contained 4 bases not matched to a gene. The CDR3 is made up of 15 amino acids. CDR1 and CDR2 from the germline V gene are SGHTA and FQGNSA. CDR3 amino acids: CASSLGTSRYNEQFF. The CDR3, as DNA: TGTGCCAGCAGCTTGGGGACTAGCCGTTACAATGAGCAGTTCTTC.

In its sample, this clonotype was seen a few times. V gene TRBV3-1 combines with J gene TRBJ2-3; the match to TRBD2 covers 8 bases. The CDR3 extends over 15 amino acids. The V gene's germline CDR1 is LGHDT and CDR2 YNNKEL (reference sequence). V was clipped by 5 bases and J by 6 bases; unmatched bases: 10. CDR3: CASSFSGTGSDTQYF. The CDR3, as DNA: TGTGCCAGCAGCTTTAGCGGGACCGGTTCGGATACGCAGTATTTT.

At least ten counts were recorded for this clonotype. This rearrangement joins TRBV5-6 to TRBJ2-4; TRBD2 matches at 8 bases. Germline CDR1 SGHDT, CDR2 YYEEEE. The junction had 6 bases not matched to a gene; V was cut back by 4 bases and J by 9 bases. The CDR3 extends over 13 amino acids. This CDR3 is CASSPGRAGIQYF. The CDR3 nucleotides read TGTGCCAGCAGCCCCGGGAGGGCGGGCATTCAGTACTTC.